This TCR beta chain is drawn from a study of T cells in Graves' hyperthyroidism and ophthalmopathy. General study findings and limits: Median prediction lead before ophthalmopathy onset was six to eight months with the model. A 13 V-J model separated ophthalmopathy from stable hyperthyroidism.

Source material for PBMCs was over 7.5 ml fresh peripheral blood. This clonotype has at least ten counts. Antigen specificity is unknown. There were TCR beta CDR3 regions amplified from RNA transcripts. An initial round of RT-PCR targeting the TCR CDR3 relied on the HTBI primer set. MiXCR was run by TCRdb on the multiplex PCR reads, yielding one entry per CDR3 protein. The data show 620,000 or so distinct CDR3 sequences, roughly 14% seen once. Sequencing input: blood. The receptor was derived from a woman aged 50 to 65 with Graves' ophthalmopathy.

The CDR3, as DNA: TGTGCCAGCAGCTTATTGAGGACAGTCGATGAGCAGTTCTTC. Translating gives CASSLLRTVDEQFF. The J gene is TRBJ2-1, the V gene TRBV7-2, with D possibly TRBD1 on 6 matching bases. The V end lost 2 bases, the J end lost 8 bases, and 13 bases lay between the germline ends. This CDR3 contains 14 residues. Looked up from germline, CDR1 is SGHTA and CDR2 is FQGNSA.